This is a list of T cell receptor beta chains from one sample in a study of high-grade serous ovarian cancer treatment subgroups. This table comes from immunoSEQ multiplex PCR, and its TCRdb copy is limited to in-frame clones, with some not included. The sample shows roughly 15,000 clones, about 86% of them seen only once. The sample was tumor tissue. Every receptor here comes from a human donor with high-grade serous ovarian cancer. Each CDR3 is given with its conserved first and last residue. A D gene is named only where the DNA matches it firmly. Expanded clones get a size class; other rows say once, few or many, or leave the size out.

TGTGCCAGCAGCTCCGGTGGTTTGCACCCGCCCTACGAGCAGTACTTC	CASSSGGLHPPYEQYF	TRBV7-6	NA	TRBJ2-7	NA
TGTGCCAGCAGCTTAGACTATGGCTACACCTTC	CASSLDYGYTF	TRBV2	NA	TRBJ1-2	NA
TGTGCCAGCAGTGAAGAGGGGTCCGGGGAGCTGTTTTTT	CASSEEGSGELFF	TRBV2	NA	TRBJ2-2	NA
TGTGCCATCAGGACTAGCGGGGGGGCCTACAATGAGCAGTTCTTC	CAIRTSGGAYNEQFF	TRBV7-9	NA	TRBJ2-1	TRBD2
TGTGCCAGCAGTTACGGTTGGCGGGGGACAGACAATGAGCAGTTCTTC	CASSYGWRGTDNEQFF	TRBV6-5	once	TRBJ2-1	NA
TGTGCCAGCATTGGGGGGCCCACCGGGGAGCTGTTTTTT	CASIGGPTGELFF	TRBV6-5	NA	TRBJ2-2	NA
TGCAGCGCAGAACACACAGGGTTTGGAGAAAAACTGTTTTTT	CSAEHTGFGEKLFF	TRBV29-1	NA	TRBJ1-4	NA
TGTGCCACCCGGGCTGAAAAACTGTTTTTT	CATRAEKLFF	TRBV28	NA	TRBJ1-4	NA
TGTGCCAGCACCTCAGTGGGCAAGACGCAGTATTTT	CASTSVGKTQYF	TRBV28	NA	TRBJ2-3	NA
TGTGCCAGCAGCCTCGTGGGACAGGGAGTTTACGAGCAGTACTTC	CASSLVGQGVYEQYF	TRBV7-9	NA	TRBJ2-7	TRBD1
TGCGCCAGCAGTCAGGTCTACGAGCAGTACTTC	CASSQVYEQYF	TRBV23-1	NA	TRBJ2-7	NA
TGCGCCAGCAGCCCCAGCGGAACTGAAGCTTTCTTT	CASSPSGTEAFF	TRBV5-1	NA	TRBJ1-1	NA
TGTGCCAGCAGCAAGACAGGGAATGAAAAACTGTTTTTT	CASSKTGNEKLFF	TRBV11-2	NA	TRBJ1-4	TRBD1
TGTGCCAGTAGTCCCGATACCCGACAGGGCGCGTATGGCTACACCTTC	CASSPDTRQGAYGYTF	TRBV19	NA	TRBJ1-2	TRBD1
TGTGCCAGCAGCACGCTTGGACAGGGGATCGGGGGTACGCAGTATTTT	CASSTLGQGIGGTQYF	TRBV9	NA	TRBJ2-3	TRBD1
TGTGCCAGCAGTTACTCGAGTAGGGGGCGTAACAACGAGCAGTACTTC	CASSYSSRGRNNEQYF	TRBV6-5	NA	TRBJ2-7	TRBD1
TGTGCCAGCACCTGGGGCTCGGACACCGGGGAGCTGTTTTTT	CASTWGSDTGELFF	TRBV6-1	NA	TRBJ2-2	NA
TGTGCCAGCAGTCGTCAGGGTACCCCCGAGGAAAAACTGTTTTTT	CASSRQGTPEEKLFF	TRBV2	NA	TRBJ1-4	NA
TGTGCCAGCAGTGTTAGGGGCCCCCAAATGGGGGAGACCCAGTACTTC	CASSVRGPQMGETQYF	TRBV28	NA	TRBJ2-5	NA
TGTGCCAGCAACTACAAACAGGGGACTAACTATGGCTACACCTTC	CASNYKQGTNYGYTF	TRBV5-6	NA	TRBJ1-2	TRBD1
TGTGCCAGTAGTATGGGTCCGGGTGGCTCTGAAGATACGCAGTATTTT	CASSMGPGGSEDTQYF	TRBV19	NA	TRBJ2-3	NA
TGTGCCAGTAGTATACGAGGGAATAATTCACCCCTCCACTTT	CASSIRGNNSPLHF	TRBV19	few	TRBJ1-6	NA
TGTGCCAGCAGCCAAGACCCCCCCGGGGGGAACTCACCCCTCCACTTT	CASSQDPPGGNSPLHF	TRBV4-2	NA	TRBJ1-6	NA
TGTGCCAGCAGCCTGACAGGTGCCTCCTACGAGCAGTACTTC	CASSLTGASYEQYF	TRBV7-9	NA	TRBJ2-7	NA
TGCGCCAGCAGCTTGGGTAGGGGACTAGCGACCTACAATGAGCAGTTCTTC	CASSLGRGLATYNEQFF	TRBV5-1	NA	TRBJ2-1	TRBD2
TGTGCCAGTAGTATAGTTTCGGGGGGGCGGCGGGAGACCCAGTACTTC	CASSIVSGGRRETQYF	TRBV19	NA	TRBJ2-5	TRBD2
TGCGCCAGCAGCTATGGGTTGGAGGAAGCTTTCTTT	CASSYGLEEAFF	TRBV5-1	few	TRBJ1-1	NA